The 30 T cell receptor beta chains listed next were all sequenced from one sample in a study of cytomegalovirus exposure and HLA in healthy donors. The PCR was carried out with 60 Vbeta primers and 13 Jbeta primers. The method was immunoSEQ multiplex PCR; TCRdb's version includes in-frame clones alone and lacks a portion of them. The data contain more than 150,000 clones, 77% of them seen just once; the ten biggest clones take up over 1.1%. The material sequenced was PBMCs. Receptors originate from a man younger than 35 in good health and CMV-seronegative.

V usage is TRBV7-8 and J usage is TRBJ2-3, with 10 positions matching TRBD1. V dropped 5 bases and J dropped 1; count of bases not matched to a gene: 6. The CDR3 covers 16 residues. Germline V gives CDR1 SGHVS, CDR2 FQNEAQ. CDR3 loop: CASSGRGTGGTDTQYF. CDR3 DNA sequence: TGTGCCAGCAGCGGGAGAGGGACAGGGGGCACAGATACGCAGTATTTT.

This clone was recorded a few times. The chain uses TRBV6-4 and TRBJ1-6, with D maybe TRBD1 (6 bases). The CDR3 runs 15 residues. V was cut by 2 bases and J by 9 bases, with 14 bases left in between. Per germline, CDR1 MRHNA and CDR2 SNTAGT. The CDR3, as DNA: TGTGCCAGCAGTGACGACAGGTATTTGGTTTCACCCCTCCACTTT. This gives the protein CASSDDRYLVSPLHF.

This chain joins TRBV9 and TRBJ1-3; D gene unclear. The CDR3 has 19 amino acids. Germline CDR1 SGDLS, CDR2 YYNGEE. V lost 3 bases, J lost 4 bases, and 26 bases lay in between. The CDR3 reads CASSGGNPSRGGYGNTIYF. The CDR3 DNA reads TGTGCCAGCAGCGGAGGGAATCCCTCACGTGGAGGGTACGGAAACACCATATATTTT.

The chain links TRBV27 to TRBJ2-7, with a possible D match to TRBD1 (6 bases). The CDR3 loop spans 16 amino acids. V was trimmed by 2 bases and J by 2 bases, leaving 16 bases between them. Germline V lookup: CDR1 MNHEY, CDR2 SMNVEV (reference sequence). The CDR3 coding sequence is TGTGCCAGCAGTTTAACCGCACCCAGGGGCCCCTACGAGCAGTACTTC. Protein sequence: CASSLTAPRGPYEQYF.

The V call is TRBV4-3, the J call TRBJ1-2; weak D call: TRBD1 (5 bases). V shed 3 bases and J shed 5 bases, with 10 bases lying between them. The CDR3 is 13 residues long. The germline V gene has CDR1 LGHNA and CDR2 YSLEER. CDR3 sequence: CASSQSGTYGYTF. CDR3 nucleotide sequence: TGCGCCAGCAGCCAGTCAGGGACTTATGGCTACACCTTC.

The chain joins TRBV11-3 to TRBJ2-1; TRBD2 is a possible D gene (6 bases). V lost 4 bases to trimming and J lost 6 bases, with 16 bases between them. The CDR3 has 15 amino acids. Germline CDR1 is SGHNT and CDR2 is YENEEA. CDR3 loop: CASSWYTASVNEQFF. The CDR3 DNA sequence: TGTGCCAGCAGCTGGTATACCGCTAGCGTCAATGAGCAGTTCTTC.

This clone was seen more than once but under ten times. The rearrangement uses TRBV19 and TRBJ2-2; a weak D match, TRBD1 (5 bases). This CDR3 is built from 18 residues. Germline assignment: CDR1 LNHDA and CDR2 SQIVND (reference sequence). The V and J ends lost 0 bases and 3 bases respectively, with 17 bases between them. The CDR3 nucleotides read TGTGCCAGTAGTATAGATCTCCCCACAGGAACTTACACCGGGGAGCTGTTTTTT. This gives the protein CASSIDLPTGTYTGELFF.

V usage is TRBV29-1 and J usage is TRBJ1-1; D unclear. Deletions cut 4 bases from V and 4 bases from J, with 7 bases between. In germline, CDR1 is SQVTM, CDR2 ANQGSEA. The CDR3 has 11 amino acids. DNA for the CDR3: TGCAGCGTTGCATGGGCCACTGAAGCTTTCTTT. Protein product: CSVAWATEAFF.

This sequence joins TRBV27 and TRBJ2-1, with TRBD1 matching 7 bases. CDR3 length: 16 amino acids. V lost 4 bases, J lost 9 bases, and 15 bases stayed unmatched. Germline V gene lookup returns CDR1 MNHEY and CDR2 SMNVEV (reference sequence). The CDR3, as DNA: TGTGCCAGCAGTTCAGGGCAGGGGGTTTTTTTTAGTGAGCAGTTCTTC. Protein: CASSSGQGVFFSEQFF.

This rearrangement joins TRBV6-1 to TRBJ1-1; D possibly corresponds to TRBD1 (6 bases). Trimming cost V 5 bases and J 1 base, with 8 bases left between them. The germline V gene has CDR1 MNHNS and CDR2 SASEGT. This CDR3 has 13 residues. The CDR3 spells CASSTGQNTEAFF. The CDR3 nucleotides are TGTGCCAGCAGTACGGGACAGAACACTGAAGCTTTCTTT.

The CDR3 DNA is TGTGCCAGCAGCCGACAGGGGGTAAACGAGCAGTACTTC. Translated: CASSRQGVNEQYF. The rearrangement joins TRBV11-3 to TRBJ2-7; 9 nucleotides align to TRBD1. CDR1 is SGHNT and CDR2 is YENEEA in the germline V gene. The CDR3 consists of 13 residues. Losses at the gene ends were 5 bases for V and 5 bases for J; bases not matched to a gene: 4.

This chain joins TRBV29-1 and TRBJ1-5; 8 bases are shared with TRBD1. The CDR3 length is 12 residues. CDR1 and CDR2 from the germline V gene are SQVTM and ANQGSEA. V lost 7 bases, J lost 6 bases, and 5 bases stayed unmatched. CDR3 sequence reads: CSGQGPGQPQHF. The CDR3 DNA reads as TGCAGCGGACAGGGGCCGGGTCAGCCCCAGCATTTT.

This chain connects TRBV4-1 to TRBJ2-5; 7 positions agree with TRBD2. CDR1 and CDR2 (germline): MGHRA, YSYEKL. Trimming took 3 bases from V and 11 from J; bases not matched to a gene: 6. This CDR3 region has 12 residues. The CDR3 is CASSHPRGEQYF. In DNA form, the CDR3 reads TGCGCCAGCAGCCACCCTCGGGGGGAGCAGTACTTC.

The chain has TRBV5-1 and TRBJ1-1, with 8 bases that match TRBD1. The V gene's germline CDR1 is SGHRS and CDR2 YFSETQ. The junction had 6 bases not matched to a gene; V was cut back by 4 bases and J by 1 base. The CDR3 totals 15 residues. CDR3 amino acids: CASSRIQGGNTEAFF. CDR3 sequence (DNA): TGCGCCAGCAGCAGAATACAGGGGGGGAACACTGAAGCTTTCTTT.

This clone appeared a few times. The chain employs TRBV10-3 and TRBJ1-2; no clear D gene. CDR1 and CDR2 (germline): ENHRY, SYGVKD. The CDR3 consists of 11 residues. V dropped 5 bases and J dropped 10 bases, with 11 bases sitting between them. CDR3 sequence reads: CAISLFEDYTF. The CDR3 bases are TGTGCCATCAGTCTCTTCGAGGACTACACCTTC.

The CDR3 nucleotides are TGTGCCAGCAGTGAGCAGACAGGGAGCTACGAGCAGTACTTC. Translated, it gives CASSEQTGSYEQYF. The V and J genes are TRBV6-1 and TRBJ2-7; 7 bases align to TRBD1. The CDR3 length is 14 residues. Trimming cost V 3 bases and J 3 bases; bases outside gene matches: 5. CDR1 MNHNS and CDR2 SASEGT come from the germline V gene.

The chain couples TRBV30 to TRBJ1-2, with a tentative D call TRBD1 (6 bases). The V gene lost 3 bases and the J gene lost 6 bases, with 29 bases spanning the gap. The CDR3 has 18 amino acids. Germline-derived CDR1 and CDR2 are GTSNPN and SVGIG (reference sequence). CDR3 protein: CAWRKTRPGTPPFDGYTF. The CDR3 bases are TGTGCCTGGAGGAAGACACGCCCCGGGACACCTCCCTTCGATGGCTACACCTTC.

The chain carries TRBV6-5 and TRBJ1-5, with 8 bases identical to TRBD1. The CDR3 sequence is 13 residues long. V lost 5 bases and J lost 7; bases outside the gene matches: 4. CDR1 and CDR2 (germline): MNHEY, SVGAGI. This chain's CDR3 is CASSNRGGQPQHF. CDR3 bases: TGTGCCAGCAGTAACAGGGGGGGGCAGCCCCAGCATTTT.

The chain recombines TRBV5-1 with TRBJ2-2; 7 positions match TRBD1. Germline CDR1 reads SGHRS; CDR2 reads YFSETQ. The J segment lost 3 bases and the V segment lost 4 bases, leaving 3 bases of the junction unmatched. The CDR3 totals 14 residues. CDR3 residues: CASSKDRHTGELFF. For the CDR3, the DNA is TGCGCCAGCAGCAAGGACAGGCACACCGGGGAGCTGTTTTTT. The full variable domain, completed using reference TRBV5-1 and TRBJ2-2, is KAGVTQTPRYLIKTRGQQVTLSCSPISGHRSVSWYQQTPGQGLQFLFEYFSETQRNKGNFPGRFSGRQFSNSRSEMNVSTLELGDSALYLCASSKDRHTGELFFGEGSRLTVL.

This clone has just a few counts. The CDR3 sequence is CASSQGDREEGTDTQYF. CDR3 nucleotides: TGCGCCAGCAGTCAAGGGGACAGGGAGGAAGGTACAGATACGCAGTATTTT. This sequence joins TRBV23-1 and TRBJ2-3, with 9 bases fitting TRBD1. TRBV23-1 is an ORF for which the function is uncertain. The CDR3 runs 17 residues. V trimming: 2 bases; J trimming: 3 bases; junction bases outside the gene matches: 9.

The chain links TRBV4-3 to TRBJ2-3, with D possibly matching TRBD2 (7 bases). There are 16 residues in the CDR3. Trimming removed 0 bases from V and 6 bases from J, with 16 bases in between. Germline V gene lookup returns CDR1 LGHNA and CDR2 YSLEER. CDR3 residues: CASSQDRVRGGDTQYF. Written as DNA, the CDR3 is TGCGCCAGCAGCCAAGATAGGGTCAGGGGAGGGGATACGCAGTATTTT.

As DNA, the CDR3 is TGTGCCAGCAGTTTCTCGCGGGACAGGGGGAATATGGGTCAGCCCCAGCATTTT. Amino acids: CASSFSRDRGNMGQPQHF. The gene calls are TRBV28 and TRBJ1-5; TRBD1 agrees at 11 bases. Germline V lookup: CDR1 MDHEN, CDR2 SYDVKM. The CDR3 runs to 18 residues. J was trimmed by 6 bases and V by 3 bases; bases with no gene match: 13.

About this clone itself: The same CDR3 is also encoded by other DNA sequences in this sample. This chain uses TRBV11-3 with TRBJ2-5, with a possible D match to TRBD1 (5 bases). From germline, CDR1 is SGHNT and CDR2 YENEEA. Deletions cut 2 bases from V and 2 bases from J, with 12 bases between. This CDR3 contains 15 residues. The CDR3 DNA sequence: TGTGCCAGCAGCTTATATCTGGACACACAAGAGACCCAGTACTTC. Its translation: CASSLYLDTQETQYF.

The rearrangement links TRBV5-4 to TRBJ2-7; D not certain. V was clipped by 4 bases and J by 4 bases, with 12 bases between them. Germline loops: CDR1 SGHNT, CDR2 YYREEE (reference sequence). The CDR3 is 13 amino acids. CDR3 DNA sequence: TGTGCCAGCAGCCATAAACTATCGTACGAGCAGTACTTC. Translated, it gives CASSHKLSYEQYF.

V gene TRBV5-4 combines with J gene TRBJ2-7; TRBD2 agrees at 7 bases. Germline lookup yields CDR1 SGHNT and CDR2 YYREEE (reference sequence). This CDR3 spans 14 amino acids. V dropped 4 bases and J dropped 4; count of bases not matched to a gene: 8. CDR3 nucleotide sequence: TGTGCCAGCAGCAGGGGAGGGAATGGGTACGAGCAGTACTTC. It translates to CASSRGGNGYEQYF.

V is TRBV19 and J is TRBJ2-5; 8 bases align to TRBD2. The CDR3 extends over 14 amino acids. Trimming cost V 5 bases and J 5 bases; bases outside gene matches: 7. Germline lookup yields CDR1 LNHDA and CDR2 SQIVND (reference sequence). DNA of the CDR3: TGTGCCAGTAGTGCGAGCGGGAGACGCGAGACCCAGTACTTC. It is translated as CASSASGRRETQYF.

The chain has TRBV6-5 and TRBJ1-1; no firm D call. Germline assignment: CDR1 MNHEY and CDR2 SVGAGI. V lost 0 bases to trimming and J lost 4 bases, with 12 bases between them. The CDR3 runs 15 residues. CDR3 amino acids: CASSYSGRGTTEAFF. CDR3 sequence (DNA): TGTGCCAGCAGTTACTCAGGACGGGGAACCACTGAAGCTTTCTTT.

This chain joins TRBV12-5 and TRBJ1-6; possibly TRBD1 for D (6 bases). V gave up 7 bases and J gave up 0 bases, with 10 bases separating them. The CDR3 extends over 15 amino acids. Germline V CDR1 and CDR2: LGHNT, FRNRAP. CDR3 nucleotide sequence: TGTGCTAGTGCCGAAGGGGGCTCCTATAATTCACCCCTCCACTTT. It is translated as CASAEGGSYNSPLHF.

J is TRBJ1-2 and V is TRBV7-9, with no clear D. Germline V gene lookup returns CDR1 SEHNR and CDR2 FQNEAQ (reference sequence). The V gene lost 1 base and the J gene lost 4 bases, with 16 bases spanning the gap. The CDR3 extends over 16 amino acids. CDR3 nucleotide sequence: TGTGCCAGCAGCTTAGATCTCCGGGGTGCGGGCTATGGCTACACCTTC. Its protein product is CASSLDLRGAGYGYTF.

Of note for this clone: The identical CDR3 is also encoded by other nucleotide sequences in the sample. The CDR3 protein is CASSPLTRNNEQFF. The CDR3 DNA sequence: TGTGCCAGCTCACCACTAACCAGAAACAATGAGCAGTTCTTC. V is TRBV18 and J is TRBJ2-1; no reliable D call. The length of the CDR3 is 14 residues. CDR1 and CDR2 (germline): KGHSH, LQKENI. V shed 1 base and J shed 5 bases, with 9 bases lying between them.